Listed here is a single T cell receptor (beta chain). Its specificity is unknown. Libraries were prepared by immunoSEQ multiplex PCR; TCRdb keeps only in-frame clonotypes and omits some of them. The sample has roughly 1,000,000 clones; approximately 80% are singletons. The sample comes from a study of shared clonotypes between healthy human individuals. Points from the study as a whole: Apart from blood, nothing was sampled; tissue repertoires likely differ.

Trimming took 5 bases from V and 6 from J; bases not matched to a gene: 5. CDR3 length equals 15 residues. Per the germline V gene, CDR1 is SGHTA and CDR2 is FQGNSA. Material for sequencing was memory CD4+ T cells from PBMCs. Sample subset: CD45RA-negative fraction. The chain uses TRBV7-2 and TRBJ2-7; 15 bases agree with TRBD2. The clonotype originates from a man aged 18 to 30 in good health. Some clones in this sample may be carry-over from other donors' samples. The CDR3, as DNA: TGTGCCAGCAGCGTCGCGGGACTAGCGGGAGGCGAGCAGTACTTC. Protein sequence: CASSVAGLAGGEQYF.